This T cell receptor (beta chain) originates from a study of radiotherapy plus CTLA-4 blockade in lung cancer. The CDR3 runs 15 residues. Germline CDR1 is MNHNS and CDR2 is SASEGT. Some clones are missing from TCRdb's copy, which holds only in-frame ones; the method was immunoSEQ multiplex PCR. Of some 50,000 clones listed, approximately 84% are singletons. This TCR came from a human donor with non-small cell lung cancer whose response to radiotherapy plus ipilimumab could not be evaluated. The starting material was peripheral blood, obtained from a patient treated with radiotherapy plus ipilimumab. This chain uses TRBV6-1 with TRBJ2-5; D is unclear. Matching the DNA end better, TRBJ2-7 makes the J call doubtful. Written as DNA, the CDR3 is TGTGCCAGTACGATACTACCCGACCCCATATACGAGCAGTACTTC. Encoded protein: CASTILPDPIYEQYF.